The next 6 T cell receptor beta chains were all read from a single sample in a study of long-term antiretroviral therapy in people with HIV. Survey level was the resolution at which the v3.0 immunoSEQ assay ran. Assay: immunoSEQ multiplex PCR; the TCRdb copy retains only in-frame clones and omits some. The sample has tens of thousands of clones, around four fifths seen once; the top ten hold 7.9%. The starting material was unsorted PBMCs, obtained 0.4 years before starting antiretroviral therapy. Receptors originate from a man aged 18 to 29 with HIV.

This chain links TRBV6-1 with TRBJ1-1, with 7 nucleotides matching TRBD1. The germline V gene has CDR1 MNHNS and CDR2 SASEGT. The CDR3 totals 15 residues. The junction had 8 bases not matched to a gene; V was cut back by 2 bases and J by 5 bases. CDR3 sequence (DNA): TGTGCCAGCAGTGAATTCCCGAGGGGGCGAACTGAAGCTTTCTTT. It specifies CASSEFPRGRTEAFF.

The chain carries TRBV2 and TRBJ2-5; perhaps D is TRBD1 or TRBD2 (5 bases each). CDR3 size: 15 residues. V lost 3 bases and J lost 4, with 15 bases in between. Germline CDR1 is SNHLY and CDR2 is FYNNEI. The CDR3 spells CASSDQGEEGETQYF. The CDR3 bases are TGTGCCAGCAGTGACCAGGGAGAAGAAGGAGAGACCCAGTACTTC.

The chain couples TRBV30 to TRBJ1-6, with a possible D match to TRBD1 (6 bases). Germline V gene lookup returns CDR1 GTSNPN and CDR2 SVGIG (reference sequence). The CDR3 has 13 residues. V shed 5 bases and J shed 10 bases, with 15 bases lying between them. The CDR3 bases are TGTGCCTGGGCACGGACCGGGGGCTCACCCCTCCACTTT. Protein: CAWARTGGSPLHF.

The chain employs TRBV10-3 and TRBJ1-6; no reliable D call. This CDR3 comprises 12 residues. CDR1 and CDR2 (germline): ENHRY, SYGVKD. Between the trimmed V and J ends, which lost 6 bases and 7 bases, there was a span of 7 bases. For the CDR3, the DNA is TGTGCCATCAGGAACTCCAATTCACCCCTCCACTTT. Its protein product is CAIRNSNSPLHF.

The rearrangement uses TRBV4-1 and TRBJ2-7, with D perhaps TRBD1 or TRBD2 (6 bases each). The CDR3 runs to 13 residues. Trimming cost V 3 bases and J 6 bases, with 12 bases left between them. Germline V gives CDR1 MGHRA, CDR2 YSYEKL. Here the CDR3 DNA reads TGCGCCAGCAGCCAGGTTAGGGGGGTCGAGCAGTACTTC. Its translation is CASSQVRGVEQYF.

The chain employs TRBV7-9 and TRBJ2-7, with TRBD1 identical over 9 bases. The V gene's germline CDR1 is SEHNR and CDR2 FQNEAQ (reference sequence). Trimming took 3 bases from V and 6 from J; bases not matched to a gene: 6. This CDR3 region has 14 residues. The CDR3 loop reads CASSLGQGGFEQYF. The DNA for the CDR3 is TGTGCCAGCAGCTTGGGACAGGGAGGCTTCGAGCAGTACTTC.